The clone carrying this TCR beta chain appeared many times. As yet, its antigen is unknown. The V and J ends lost 0 bases and 7 bases respectively, with 12 bases between them. Germline V gene sequence: CDR1 GTSNPN, CDR2 SVGIG (reference sequence). This CDR3 spans 13 amino acids. With each sample, at least 6 micrograms of total RNA were extracted. The use of a sample-barcoded 5' primer and a J-beta primer mix characterized a second PCR of roughly 6 to 11 cycles. TCRdb processed the 5' RACE reads anew with MiXCR; each CDR3 protein has one entry. This table holds hundreds of thousands of distinct CDR3 sequences, under 30% found once. The data are from a study of blood T cells in healthy people across ages. Study-wide points: There was no known CMV status for donors, so expanded clonotype changes were possibly confounded. It was held that the diversity estimates obtained from one million T cells were underestimates. In long-lived donors, naive CD4+ cell counts and diversity exceeded those of aged donors.

The TCR comes from an elderly woman in good health. V gene TRBV30 combines with J gene TRBJ1-2; D ambiguous. The sample consisted of blood. The CDR3 spells CAWSVTDSSGYTF. CDR3 nucleotides: TGTGCCTGGAGTGTAACGGATTCCAGTGGCTACACCTTC.